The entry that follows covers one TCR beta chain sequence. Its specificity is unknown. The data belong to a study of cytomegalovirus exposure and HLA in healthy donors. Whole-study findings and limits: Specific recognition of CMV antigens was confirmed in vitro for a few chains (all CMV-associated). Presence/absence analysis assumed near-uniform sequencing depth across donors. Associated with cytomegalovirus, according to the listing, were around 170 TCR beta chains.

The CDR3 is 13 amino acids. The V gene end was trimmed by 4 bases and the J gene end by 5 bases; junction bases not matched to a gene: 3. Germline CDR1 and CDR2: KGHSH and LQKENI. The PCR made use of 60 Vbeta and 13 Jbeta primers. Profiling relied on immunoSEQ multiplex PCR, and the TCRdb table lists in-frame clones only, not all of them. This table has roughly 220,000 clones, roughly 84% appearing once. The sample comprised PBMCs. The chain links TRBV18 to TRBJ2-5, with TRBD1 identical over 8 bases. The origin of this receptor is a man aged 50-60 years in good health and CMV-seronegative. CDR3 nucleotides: TGTGCCAGCTCACAGGGACAGGACGAGACCCAGTACTTC. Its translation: CASSQGQDETQYF.